Listed here are 32 T cell receptor beta chains from one sample, sequenced in a study of T cell responses to AZD1222 COVID-19 vaccine. Measured with immunoSEQ multiplex PCR; TCRdb has only the in-frame clones, and not every one. This sample yields 150,000 to 200,000 clones, of which about nine tenths are seen a single time; about 2.5% belongs to the top ten. The sequenced sample was peripheral blood, obtained on day 0 of AZD1222 vaccination. The receptors originated from an adult in good health.

The chain joins TRBV3-1 (or the pseudogene TRBV3-2) to TRBJ1-4, with a tentative D call TRBD1 (6 bases). V was pared by 2 bases and J by 7 bases, with 14 bases between. Per germline, CDR1 LGHDT and CDR2 YNNKEL (reference sequence). The CDR3 covers 15 residues. The CDR3 DNA is TGTGCCAGCAGCCAAAGGGGAACAGGGATTGAAAAACTGTTTTTT. Its protein is CASSQRGTGIEKLFF.

The V gene is TRBV5-6, the J gene TRBJ2-5, with 9 nucleotides matching TRBD2. Trimming cost V 0 bases and J 2 bases; bases outside gene matches: 2. CDR1 and CDR2 from the germline V gene are SGHDT and YYEEEE. CDR3 size: 15 residues. CDR3: CASSLETSGQETQYF. CDR3 nucleotides: TGTGCCAGCAGCTTGGAGACTAGCGGACAAGAGACCCAGTACTTC.

The chain recombines TRBV30 with TRBJ1-3; weak D call: TRBD1 (6 bases). Germline V gene data show CDR1 as GTSNPN and CDR2 as SVGIG (reference sequence). V was cut by 4 bases and J by 2 bases, with 15 bases left in between. The CDR3 consists of 15 residues. The chain's CDR3 is CAWKENRVAGNTIYF. The CDR3 DNA reads as TGTGCCTGGAAGGAAAACAGGGTGGCTGGAAACACCATATATTTT. The full variable domain, its missing parts supplied by reference TRBV30 and TRBJ1-3, is SQTIHQWPATLVQPVGSPLSLECTVEGTSNPNLYWYRQAAGRGLQLLFYSVGIGQISSEVPQNLSASRPQDRQFILSSKKLLLSDSGFYLCAWKENRVAGNTIYFGEGSWLTVV.

The DNA of the CDR3 is TGTGCCACCAGCAGAGATCGCCCCCAAGAGACCCAGTACTTC. This codes for CATSRDRPQETQYF. V usage is TRBV15 and J usage is TRBJ2-5; D unresolved. Germline assignment: CDR1 LNHNV and CDR2 YYDKDF (reference sequence). Trimming pared 0 bases from V and 1 base from J, leaving 6 bases between. The CDR3 is 14 amino acids.

This clone was recorded a few times. This sequence joins TRBV10-3 and TRBJ1-5; D possibly corresponds to TRBD1 (5 bases). CDR1 is ENHRY, CDR2 SYGVKD, per germline. V was shortened by 3 bases and J by 8 bases, with 14 bases between the two germline ends. This CDR3 is built from 14 residues. The CDR3 protein is CAISDIGGSEPQHF. The CDR3 DNA sequence: TGTGCCATCAGTGATATCGGGGGTTCGGAGCCCCAGCATTTT.

The gene calls are TRBV7-2 and TRBJ2-7; 7 nucleotides agree with TRBD2. CDR1 is SGHTA and CDR2 is FQGNSA in the germline V gene. The CDR3 contains 14 residues. The trim removed 1 base at V and 4 bases at J, leaving 4 bases unmatched. The CDR3 reads CASSLGLAVYEQYF. In DNA form, the CDR3 reads TGTGCCAGCAGCTTAGGGCTAGCGGTTTACGAGCAGTACTTC.

The chain couples TRBV3-1 (or the pseudogene TRBV3-2) to TRBJ2-5; perhaps TRBD2 as D (6 bases). Looked up from germline, CDR1 is LGHDT and CDR2 is YNNKEL (reference sequence). V was clipped by 3 bases and J by 5 bases, with 13 bases between them. This CDR3 is built from 14 residues. The CDR3 region has the DNA TGTGCCAGCAGCCAGAGGGGCAGCGGGGAGACCCAGTACTTC. Translated, it gives CASSQRGSGETQYF.

V is TRBV2 and J is TRBJ1-6; 8 nucleotides agree with TRBD1. Germline CDR1 SNHLY, CDR2 FYNNEI. The CDR3 sequence is 19 residues long. With V trimmed by 6 bases and J by 5 bases, 18 bases remained unmatched. In DNA form, the CDR3 reads TGTGCCAGCAGGGGACAGGCCATAGAGGCGGCCCCGAATAATTCACCCCTCCACTTT. Protein: CASRGQAIEAAPNNSPLHF.

The chain employs TRBV28 and TRBJ2-2; the match to TRBD2 covers 9 bases. The CDR3 contains 16 residues. Germline V lookup: CDR1 MDHEN, CDR2 SYDVKM. V lost 5 bases, J lost 8 bases, and 12 bases stayed unmatched. Here the CDR3 DNA reads TGTGCCAGCAGTCCCGAGGGCCTAGCGGGATTGGGGGAGCTGTTTTTT. Its protein is CASSPEGLAGLGELFF.

V gene TRBV7-9 combines with J gene TRBJ1-5; TRBD1 matches 9 bases. V was clipped by 0 bases and J by 7 bases; unmatched bases: 16. The CDR3 loop spans 19 amino acids. Germline-derived CDR1 and CDR2 are SEHNR and FQNEAQ (reference sequence). The CDR3 DNA follows: TGTGCCAGCAGCTTAGCGAACACCCGGGACAGGGTTCACGACCAGCCCCAGCATTTT. Protein product: CASSLANTRDRVHDQPQHF.

Details on this clone: At one of its ends the junction is not consistent with the germline gene, which may arise from a read error. This chain links TRBV5-4 with TRBJ2-7; D unresolved. The CDR3 loop spans 14 amino acids. CDR1 and CDR2 (germline): SGHNT, YYREEE (reference sequence). The CDR3 protein is CAGSLGTSTYEQYF. CDR3 DNA sequence: TGTGCCGGCAGCTTGGGTACGTCAACCTACGAGCAGTACTTC.

The chain links TRBV18 to TRBJ1-5; D is uncertain. Trimming removed 3 bases from V and 2 bases from J, with 14 bases in between. The CDR3 runs to 16 residues. In germline, CDR1 is KGHSH, CDR2 LQKENI. CDR3 sequence reads: CASSPLNPRGNQPQHF. CDR3 sequence (DNA): TGTGCCAGCTCACCCCTGAACCCTCGGGGCAATCAGCCCCAGCATTTT.

The chain carries TRBV5-1 and TRBJ2-1; 9 bases map to TRBD1. V shed 4 bases, J shed 2 bases, and the junction held 4 bases outside the gene matches. Germline CDR1 SGHRS, CDR2 YFSETQ. The CDR3 consists of 15 residues. CDR3 region: CASSKDRGPYNEQFF. For the CDR3, the DNA is TGCGCCAGCAGCAAGGACAGGGGACCCTACAATGAGCAGTTCTTC.

The chain carries TRBV28 and TRBJ2-5; TRBD2 agrees at 8 bases. V shed 2 bases, J shed 5 bases, and the junction held 7 bases outside the gene matches. The CDR3 length is 15 residues. Germline V gene data show CDR1 as MDHEN and CDR2 as SYDVKM. CDR3 residues: CASSLGGRFVETQYF. CDR3 in DNA: TGTGCCAGCAGTTTAGGCGGGAGGTTTGTCGAGACCCAGTACTTC.

The rearrangement joins TRBV19 to TRBJ1-5; TRBD1 matches at 9 bases. The CDR3 runs to 16 residues. V shed 5 bases, J shed 2 bases, and the junction held 7 bases outside the gene matches. In germline, CDR1 is LNHDA, CDR2 SQIVND (reference sequence). CDR3 in amino acids: CASSAQGARGNQPQHF. CDR3 DNA sequence: TGTGCCAGTAGTGCACAGGGGGCGCGGGGCAATCAGCCCCAGCATTTT.

V is TRBV5-5 and J is TRBJ2-1; D ambiguous. V lost 5 bases and J lost 0, with 9 bases in between. There are 14 residues in the CDR3. The germline V gene has CDR1 SGHKS and CDR2 YYEKEE (reference sequence). The DNA of the CDR3 is TGTGCCAGCAGGGGCTCGAGCTCCTACAATGAGCAGTTCTTC. Translating gives CASRGSSSYNEQFF. The variable domain in full, with the rest retrieved from reference TRBV5-5 and TRBJ2-1, is DAGVTQSPTHLIKTRGQQVTLRCSPISGHKSVSWYQQVLGQGPQFIFQYYEKEERGRGNFPDRFSARQFPNYSSELNVNALLLGDSALYLCASRGSSSYNEQFFGPGTRLTVL.

This clone was seen a handful of times. This sequence joins TRBV11-1 and TRBJ1-1; tentatively, D is TRBD1 (6 bases). V was pared by 7 bases and J by 0 bases, with 15 bases between. Germline lookup yields CDR1 SGHAT and CDR2 FQDESV (reference sequence). The CDR3 is made up of 15 amino acids. The chain's CDR3 is CASTYIQGLNTEAFF. CDR3 nucleotides: TGTGCCAGCACCTATATTCAGGGGCTGAACACTGAAGCTTTCTTT.

The chain couples TRBV6-5 to TRBJ1-6; D remains ambiguous. This CDR3 comprises 16 residues. V dropped 0 bases and J dropped 0 bases, with 6 bases sitting between them. Germline loops: CDR1 MNHEY, CDR2 SVGAGI. The CDR3 nucleotides read TGTGCCAGCAGTTACTCGCTCAGCTCCTATAATTCACCCCTCCACTTT. As protein: CASSYSLSSYNSPLHF.

The chain has TRBV6-1 and TRBJ1-5; D not certain. This CDR3 is 14 amino acids long. Germline V CDR1 and CDR2: MNHNS, SASEGT. The germline V and J ends were trimmed by 3 bases and 0 bases, with 6 bases remaining between them. The chain's CDR3 is CASSDRSSNQPQHF. CDR3 coding DNA: TGTGCCAGCAGTGACCGATCTAGCAATCAGCCCCAGCATTTT.

The chain has TRBV10-2 and TRBJ2-5; D is perhaps TRBD2 (8 bases). Trimming cost V 4 bases and J 5 bases, with 20 bases left between them. Looked up from germline, CDR1 is WSHSY and CDR2 is SAAADI. The CDR3 length is 16 residues. In DNA, the CDR3 is TGCGCCAGCAGTGGTATACCGGGACAGCGGGGGGAGACCCAGTACTTC. This sequence encodes CASSGIPGQRGETQYF.

This clone was picked up a small number of times. J is TRBJ1-1 and V is TRBV6-5; tentatively, D is TRBD1 (5 bases). V was trimmed by 8 bases and J by 5 bases, leaving 9 bases between them. Germline V gives CDR1 MNHEY, CDR2 SVGAGI. This CDR3 is 11 amino acids long. CDR3 sequence: CASVKGTEAFF. As DNA, the CDR3 is TGTGCCAGCGTTAAGGGGACTGAAGCTTTCTTT.

The chain has TRBV29-1 and TRBJ1-1, with 9 bases lining up with TRBD1. V was pared by 7 bases and J by 3 bases, with 6 bases of the junction left unmatched. Germline loops: CDR1 SQVTM, CDR2 ANQGSEA. The CDR3 is 13 amino acids. The CDR3 DNA reads as TGCAGCGCCCACAGGGGGCTGGACACTGAAGCTTTCTTT. Encoded protein: CSAHRGLDTEAFF.

The chain joins TRBV3-1 (or the pseudogene TRBV3-2) to TRBJ2-1; TRBD2 matches at 8 bases. Germline V gene data show CDR1 as LGHDT and CDR2 as YNNKEL (reference sequence). CDR3 length: 17 amino acids. V shed 2 bases and J 7 bases; nucleotides not matched to a gene: 13. The CDR3 here is CASSQPTSGFKKNEQFF. CDR3 sequence (DNA): TGTGCCAGCAGCCAACCTACTAGCGGCTTTAAGAAGAATGAGCAGTTCTTC.

This sequence joins TRBV27 and TRBJ1-5, with D possibly being TRBD1 (6 bases). The length of the CDR3 is 15 residues. Trimming removed 5 bases from V and 2 bases from J, with 13 bases in between. The germline V gene has CDR1 MNHEY and CDR2 SMNVEV (reference sequence). For the CDR3, the DNA is TGTGCCAGCAGTCTCACAGGGTCCCGCAATCAGCCCCAGCATTTT. It encodes CASSLTGSRNQPQHF.

The chain uses TRBV5-4 and TRBJ2-1; 8 nucleotides line up with TRBD2. The CDR3 spans 17 residues. The V and J ends lost 4 bases and 2 bases, in that order; junction bases with no gene match: 11. CDR1 SGHNT and CDR2 YYREEE come from the germline V gene (reference sequence). The DNA for the CDR3 is TGTGCCAGCAGCCAAAATCTAGCGGGCCCAACCTACAATGAGCAGTTCTTC. This sequence encodes CASSQNLAGPTYNEQFF. Combining the CDR3 with reference TRBV5-4 and TRBJ2-1 gives the whole variable domain ETGVTQSPTHLIKTRGQQVTLRCSSQSGHNTVSWYQQALGQGPQFIFQYYREEENGRGNFPPRFSGLQFPNYSSELNVNALELDDSALYLCASSQNLAGPTYNEQFFGPGTRLTVL.

The chain links TRBV6-5 to TRBJ2-1; TRBD1 might be the D (7 bases). V was clipped by 7 bases and J by 8 bases, with 21 bases between them. The CDR3 has 15 residues. Germline V gene lookup returns CDR1 MNHEY and CDR2 SVGAGI. Written as DNA, the CDR3 is TGTGCCAGCACCGCGGAGGGGGCGTTCATATATGAGCAGTTCTTC. Amino acids: CASTAEGAFIYEQFF.

Points on this clone: Other DNA sequences in the sample encode the same CDR3. This rearrangement joins TRBV14 to TRBJ2-7; D unclear. The CDR3 has 11 amino acids. Germline CDR1 SGHDN, CDR2 FVKESK. Between the trimmed V and J ends, which lost 4 bases and 4 bases, there was a span of 5 bases. CDR3 in amino acids: CASSLGYEQYF. The CDR3 bases are TGTGCCAGCAGCCTCGGTTACGAGCAGTACTTC.

This rearrangement joins TRBV11-2 to TRBJ1-3, with D possibly TRBD1 on 6 matching bases. This CDR3 is built from 15 residues. V was cut by 5 bases and J by 2 bases, with 13 bases left in between. Germline V gene sequence: CDR1 SGHAT, CDR2 FQNNGV. Written as DNA, the CDR3 is TGTGCCAGCAGCCCACAGACAGGACCTGGAAACACCATATATTTT. Translated: CASSPQTGPGNTIYF.

This sequence joins TRBV7-9 and TRBJ1-2, with 7 bases matching TRBD1. The V gene's germline CDR1 is SEHNR and CDR2 FQNEAQ (reference sequence). The CDR3 is made up of 16 amino acids. V shed 5 bases, J shed 8 bases, and the junction held 17 bases outside the gene matches. The chain's CDR3 is CASSPRGGDSSLGYTF. The CDR3 DNA reads TGTGCCAGCAGCCCGAGAGGTGGGGACAGTAGCCTGGGCTACACCTTC.

CDR3 sequence reads: CASSLDGRQGGEKLFF. DNA of the CDR3: TGTGCCAGCAGCTTAGATGGCCGGCAGGGCGGTGAAAAACTGTTTTTT. The gene calls are TRBV7-9 and TRBJ1-4; D possibly corresponds to TRBD1 (5 bases). This CDR3 has 16 residues. Trimming removed 1 base from V and 7 bases from J, with 16 bases in between. CDR1 is SEHNR, CDR2 FQNEAQ, per germline (reference sequence). Supplemented by reference TRBV7-9 and TRBJ1-4, the full variable domain reads DTGVSQNPRHKITKRGQNVTFRCDPISEHNRLYWYRQTLGQGPEFLTYFQNEAQLEKSRLLSDRFSAERPKGSFSTLEIQRTEQGDSAMYLCASSLDGRQGGEKLFFGSGTQLSVL.

This chain connects TRBV6-5 to TRBJ1-2; 9 positions match TRBD1. The CDR3 loop spans 14 amino acids. Germline V CDR1 and CDR2: MNHEY, SVGAGI. With V trimmed by 11 bases and J by 0 bases, 7 bases remained unmatched. CDR3 coding DNA: TGTGCCCCCCCGGGGGACAGGGCTAACTATGGCTACACCTTC. Translating it yields CAPPGDRANYGYTF.

This sequence joins TRBV19 and TRBJ2-1; TRBD2 agrees at 10 bases. Germline trimming cut 3 bases from V and 2 bases from J; bases unmatched to any gene: 10. This CDR3 has 18 residues. In germline, CDR1 is LNHDA, CDR2 SQIVND (reference sequence). In DNA, the CDR3 is TGTGCCAGTAGTATGCTCTCGGCTAGCGGGAGTCCCTACAATGAGCAGTTCTTC. Protein sequence: CASSMLSASGSPYNEQFF.